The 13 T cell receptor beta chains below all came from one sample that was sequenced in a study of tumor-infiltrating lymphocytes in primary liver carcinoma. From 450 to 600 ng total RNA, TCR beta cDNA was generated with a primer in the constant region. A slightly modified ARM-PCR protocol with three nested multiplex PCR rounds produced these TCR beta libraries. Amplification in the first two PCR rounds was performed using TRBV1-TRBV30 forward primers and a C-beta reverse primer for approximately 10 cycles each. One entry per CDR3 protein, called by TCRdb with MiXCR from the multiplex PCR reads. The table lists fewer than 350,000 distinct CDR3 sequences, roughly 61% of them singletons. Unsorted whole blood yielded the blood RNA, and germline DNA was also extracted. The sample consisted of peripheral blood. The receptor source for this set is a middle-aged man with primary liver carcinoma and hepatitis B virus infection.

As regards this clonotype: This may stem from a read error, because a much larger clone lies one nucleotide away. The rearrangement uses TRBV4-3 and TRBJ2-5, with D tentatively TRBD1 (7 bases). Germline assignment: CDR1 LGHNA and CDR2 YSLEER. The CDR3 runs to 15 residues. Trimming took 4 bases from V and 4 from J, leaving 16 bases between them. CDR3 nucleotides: TGCGCCAGCAGCCCAGGAAGCAGGGGGGCAGAGACCCAGTACTTC. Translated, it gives CASSPGSRGAETQYF.

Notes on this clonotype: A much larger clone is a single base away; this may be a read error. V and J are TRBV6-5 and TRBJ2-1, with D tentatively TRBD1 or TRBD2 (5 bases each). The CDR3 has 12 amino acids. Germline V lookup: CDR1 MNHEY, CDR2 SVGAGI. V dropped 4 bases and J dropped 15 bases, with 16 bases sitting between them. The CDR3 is CASSCSRGVRFF. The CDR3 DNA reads TGTGCCAGCAGTTGCTCGAGAGGGGTCCGGTTCTTC.

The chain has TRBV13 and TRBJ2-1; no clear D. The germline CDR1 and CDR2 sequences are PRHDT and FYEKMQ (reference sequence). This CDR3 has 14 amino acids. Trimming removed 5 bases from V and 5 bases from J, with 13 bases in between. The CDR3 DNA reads TGTGCCAGCAGCCCCAAGATCAGAGACAATGAGCAGTTCTTC. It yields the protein CASSPKIRDNEQFF.

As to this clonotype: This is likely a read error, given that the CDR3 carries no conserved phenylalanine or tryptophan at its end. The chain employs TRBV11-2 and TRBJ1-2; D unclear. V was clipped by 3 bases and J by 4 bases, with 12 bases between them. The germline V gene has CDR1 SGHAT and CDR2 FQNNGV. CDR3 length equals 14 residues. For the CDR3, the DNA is TGTGCCAGCAGCTTGGAGGGAGTCAGCTATGGCTACACCCTC. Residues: CASSLEGVSYGYTL.

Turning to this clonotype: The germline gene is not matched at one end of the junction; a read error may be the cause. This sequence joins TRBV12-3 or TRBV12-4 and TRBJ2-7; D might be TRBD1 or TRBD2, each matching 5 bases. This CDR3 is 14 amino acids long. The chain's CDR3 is CASTGPGSPAERCF. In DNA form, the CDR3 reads TGTGCCAGCACCGGGCCAGGGTCCCCGGCCGAGCGGTGCTTC.

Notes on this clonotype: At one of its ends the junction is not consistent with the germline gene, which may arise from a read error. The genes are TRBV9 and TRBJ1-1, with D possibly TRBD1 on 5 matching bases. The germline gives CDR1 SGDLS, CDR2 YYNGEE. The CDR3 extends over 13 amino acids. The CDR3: CASSRGDGTETFF. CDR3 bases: TGTGCCAGCAGCCGGGGGGACGGCACTGAAACTTTCTTT.

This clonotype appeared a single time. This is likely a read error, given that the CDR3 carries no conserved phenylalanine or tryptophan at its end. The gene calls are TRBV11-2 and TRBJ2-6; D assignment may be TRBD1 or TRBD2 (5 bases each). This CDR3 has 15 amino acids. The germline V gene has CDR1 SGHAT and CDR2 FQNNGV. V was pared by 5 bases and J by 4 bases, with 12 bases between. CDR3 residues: CASSPRGAGANVLTL. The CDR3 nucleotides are TGTGCCAGCAGCCCACGAGGGGCGGGGGCCAACGTCCTGACTCTC.

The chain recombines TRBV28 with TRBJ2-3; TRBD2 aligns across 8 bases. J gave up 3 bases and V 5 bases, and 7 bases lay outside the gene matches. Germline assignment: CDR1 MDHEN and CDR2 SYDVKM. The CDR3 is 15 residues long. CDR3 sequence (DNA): TGTGCCAGCAGTGAGGCTAGCGGGTCTACAGATACGCAGTATTTT. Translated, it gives CASSEASGSTDTQYF.

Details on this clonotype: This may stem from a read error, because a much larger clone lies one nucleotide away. The CDR3 DNA reads TGTGCCAGCGGGTCTAGCGTGACTGACAATGAGCAGTTCTTC. This translates into CASGSSVTDNEQFF. This chain uses TRBV12-3 or TRBV12-4 with TRBJ2-1, with a weak D call TRBD2 (6 bases). V dropped 8 bases and J dropped 5 bases, with 16 bases sitting between them. The CDR3 sequence is 14 residues long.

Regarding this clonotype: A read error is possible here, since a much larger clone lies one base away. The CDR3 bases are TGTGCCAACAGTTTAGCAGACAACAATGAGCAGTTCTTC. This encodes CANSLADNNEQFF. The chain recombines TRBV6-6 with TRBJ2-1; D remains unclear. The CDR3 sequence is 13 residues long. Per germline, CDR1 MNHNY and CDR2 SVGAGI (reference sequence).

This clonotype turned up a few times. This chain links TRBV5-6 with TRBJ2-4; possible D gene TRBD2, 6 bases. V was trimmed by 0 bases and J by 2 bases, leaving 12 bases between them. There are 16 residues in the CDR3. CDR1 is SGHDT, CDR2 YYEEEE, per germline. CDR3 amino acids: CASSLGSGETKNIQYF. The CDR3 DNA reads TGTGCCAGCAGCTTGGGTAGCGGCGAGACCAAAAACATTCAGTACTTC.

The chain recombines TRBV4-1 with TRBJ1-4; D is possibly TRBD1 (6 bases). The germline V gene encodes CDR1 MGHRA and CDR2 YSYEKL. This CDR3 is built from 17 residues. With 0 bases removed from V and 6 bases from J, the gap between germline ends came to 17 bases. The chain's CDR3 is CASSQDSRTKGDEKLFF. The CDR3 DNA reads TGCGCCAGCAGCCAAGATAGTAGGACTAAGGGGGATGAAAAACTGTTTTTT.

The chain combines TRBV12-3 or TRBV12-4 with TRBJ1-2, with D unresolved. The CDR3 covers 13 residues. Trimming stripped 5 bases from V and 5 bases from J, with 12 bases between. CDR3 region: CASSPTVGYGYTF. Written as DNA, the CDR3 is TGTGCCAGCAGTCCCACAGTGGGTTATGGCTACACCTTC.